This passage covers 7 T cell receptor beta chains from one sample sequenced in a study of CD8 T cells in acute hepatitis C reinfection. Time point of the sample: naive CD8 control sorted from an acute-time-point sample. TCRdb keeps only in-frame clones here, not all; method: immunoSEQ multiplex PCR. The profile shows tens of thousands of clones, around 87% of them singletons. The specimen was naive CD8+ T cells from PBMCs. The receptors come from a man younger than 40 with chronic hepatitis C.

The V gene is TRBV13, the J gene TRBJ2-3; 8 bases are shared with TRBD2. Germline CDR1 reads PRHDT; CDR2 reads FYEKMQ (reference sequence). The CDR3 sequence is 17 residues long. With V trimmed by 4 bases and J by 0 bases, 9 bases remained unmatched. The CDR3 nucleotides read TGTGCCAGCAGCTCGAAAGATAGCGGGGATAGCACAGATACGCAGTATTTT. Translating gives CASSSKDSGDSTDTQYF.

The genes are TRBV10-2 and TRBJ2-3; 9 positions agree with TRBD2. This CDR3 contains 16 residues. From germline, CDR1 is WSHSY and CDR2 SAAADI. V was clipped by 7 bases and J by 0 bases; unmatched bases: 8. The CDR3 sequence is CASTTSLAGSTDTQYF. The CDR3 coding sequence is TGCGCCAGCACCACCAGTCTAGCGGGGAGCACAGATACGCAGTATTTT.

This clone was counted a few times. The chain recombines TRBV19 with TRBJ1-1; TRBD1 matches 9 bases. Germline lookup yields CDR1 LNHDA and CDR2 SQIVND (reference sequence). The CDR3 totals 14 residues. J gave up 4 bases and V 6 bases, and 6 bases lay outside the gene matches. The CDR3 DNA sequence: TGTGCCAGTAGAACAGGGGGCGTAGGCACTGAAGCTTTCTTT. Translating it yields CASRTGGVGTEAFF. Based on the CDR3 plus reference TRBV19 and TRBJ1-1, the full variable domain is DGGITQSPKYLFRKEGQNVTLSCEQNLNHDAMYWYRQDPGQGLRLIYYSQIVNDFQKGDIAEGYSVSREKKESFPLTVTSAQKNPTAFYLCASRTGGVGTEAFFGQGTRLTVV.

The chain employs TRBV7-9 and TRBJ2-3, with TRBD2 matching over 13 bases. Germline CDR1 and CDR2: SEHNR and FQNEAQ (reference sequence). The CDR3 is made up of 17 amino acids. V shed 5 bases, J shed 2 bases, and the junction held 7 bases outside the gene matches. The CDR3 bases are TGTGCCAGCAGCCCTTGGACTAGCGGGGGATCCACAGATACGCAGTATTTT. This sequence encodes CASSPWTSGGSTDTQYF.

This clone was seen only once. V usage is TRBV27 and J usage is TRBJ2-3; TRBD2 matches 8 bases. This CDR3 spans 17 amino acids. Trimming cost V 3 bases and J 3 bases; bases outside gene matches: 11. Per germline, CDR1 MNHEY and CDR2 SMNVEV (reference sequence). The CDR3 nucleotides read TGTGCCAGCAGTTTCCCCTCCACGAGCGGGGGAACAGATACGCAGTATTTT. Its protein is CASSFPSTSGGTDTQYF.

The chain carries TRBV6-5 and TRBJ1-5; 8 nucleotides match TRBD1. V gave up 4 bases and J gave up 4 bases; unmatched junction bases: 0. CDR1 is MNHEY and CDR2 is SVGAGI in the germline V gene. The CDR3 runs to 13 residues. CDR3 loop: CASSWTGNQPQHF. The CDR3 DNA reads as TGTGCCAGCAGTTGGACAGGGAATCAGCCCCAGCATTTT.

This clone was observed once. The chain employs TRBV5-1 and TRBJ2-7; 7 bases line up with TRBD2. The germline gives CDR1 SGHRS, CDR2 YFSETQ. V gave up 5 bases and J gave up 7 bases; unmatched junction bases: 18. This CDR3 comprises 16 residues. The CDR3 bases are TGCGCCAGCAGTCCCGGTTTCGCGGGAGAGGCTCGAGAGCAGTACTTC. The encoded protein is CASSPGFAGEAREQYF.